This T cell receptor beta chain was documented in a study of T cell responses to AZD1222 COVID-19 vaccine (dated by TCRdb to 2020 to 2022). A note on the overall study: AZD1222 recipients with second doses at about 4 weeks or about 12 weeks were pooled, because spike-specific TCR depth and breadth did not differ between schedules. TCR sequencing covered fewer than 250 trial participants: 200 to 220 given two doses of AZD1222 and around 25 given two doses of MenACWY control vaccine. Trial participants were enrolled by age into 18-55, 56-69 and 70-plus year subgroups, with roughly 160, 29 and 62 TCR-sequenced participants respectively. Summary of the overall study and its limitations: The 56-69-year group was small, and its depth increase did not reach significance, likely because of low power. Because no day 14 peak-response samples were available, repertoires were characterized only after the peak T cell response. The whole spike protein was spanned by vaccine-associated CD4 TCRs, and dominant responses were seen in regions 160-218 and 743-854. Only five to seven AZD1222 recipients were SARS-CoV-2 seropositive at baseline, limiting conclusions about previously exposed vaccinees. Spike-specific TCR breadth and depth rose significantly after two AZD1222 doses compared with day 0 and with MenACWY recipients. Most participants were white British and females outnumbered males, and the authors suggested that clonal diversity may have been underestimated. Nearly half of unique spike-specific TCRs reportedly recognized epitopes outside regions mutated in the B.1.351 and B.1.1.7 variants.

The time point label, read with the paper, signifies: baseline before first vaccination. Vaccinee samples came from UK trials COV001 and COV002, including a single-blind randomized controlled phase 2/3 trial of AZD1222 (ChAdOx1 nCoV-19) in healthy adults. Trial participant PBMC samples were collected at day 0 and day 28 after the second dose for TCRbeta chain sequencing. CDR1 and CDR2 were assigned from the germline V gene as SGHDT and YYEEEE. V drops 3 bases and J drops 6 bases, leaving 15 bases in between. The CDR3 numbers 15 residues from cysteine through phenylalanine. The read is trimmed to its CDR3 DNA, 45 bases read in frame from base 1. The CDR3 regions of human TCRbeta chains were subjected to immunosequencing. Under the source paper's analysis protocol: TCRs in the repertoires were compared against a reference library of SARS-CoV-2-specific TCRs that had been generated with the MIRA antigen-specificity platform. Breadth was defined as the fraction of unique TCRs that were SARS-CoV-2-associated, and depth was defined as the fraction of total T cells that were SARS-CoV-2-associated. Using the MIRA data, every spike-specific TCR was mapped to the spike region that the TCR reacted to and assigned to either a CD4 or a CD8 class. Log10-transformed breadth and depth values were compared by one-way ANOVA with Sidak's multiple comparisons tests. TCRdb holds this immuneACCESS table with in-frame rearrangements only. Some clones are missing; in checked studies, unresolved V genes explain under half, and the rest has no known cause. V, J and clone size are taken as reported in that table, and D and trimming were inferred from the DNA itself. The sample has around 80,000 clones on record, about 88% of them singletons. In total, the top ten clones hold approximately 11% of the sample.

Concerning this clone: Its binding antigen is unknown. Per-base qualities were not stored, and no clone one base away is much larger.

The receptor chain draws on TRBV5-6 and TRBJ1-4; 6 matching bases give a weak D call of TRBD1. The source was peripheral blood, collected on day 0 of AZD1222 vaccination. The receptor was isolated from an adult in good health. CDR3 loop: CASSSTDRLYEKLFF. The DNA sequence is given as TGTGCCAGCAGCTCCACAGACAGGCTCTATGAAAAACTGTTTTTT.